A single sample gave rise to the 27 T cell receptor beta chains below, sequenced in a study of human T cells and chemical hapten exposure. MiXCR, run by TCRdb on the RACE reads, gives a single entry per CDR3 protein. The repertoire has tens of thousands of distinct CDR3 sequences, about a tenth of them found once; the top ten carry roughly 1.5%. Time point denoted: patch test 1, 2 weeks after DPC sensitization. Stated treatment: therapeutic diphenylcyclopropenone sensitization with weekly scalp DPC. This material consisted of whole blood, taken in connection with sensitization to the hapten diphenylcyclopropenone (DPC). Receptor source: a woman in her fifties or sixties with alopecia areata. Some clones in this sample may be carry-over from other donors' samples.

This chain connects TRBV5-1 to TRBJ1-1, with 9 nucleotides matching TRBD1. This CDR3 region has 15 residues. V shed 0 bases and J 5 bases; nucleotides not matched to a gene: 5. Germline V CDR1 and CDR2: SGHRS, YFSETQ. This chain's CDR3 is CASSLETGGWTEAFF. CDR3 bases: TGCGCCAGCAGCTTGGAGACAGGGGGTTGGACTGAAGCTTTCTTT.

The table lists this clonotype with many counts. The chain recombines TRBV5-4 with TRBJ2-5; weak D call: TRBD1 (6 bases). Germline V gives CDR1 SGHNT, CDR2 YYREEE (reference sequence). The CDR3 is made up of 13 amino acids. V gave up 4 bases and J gave up 1 base, with 8 bases separating them. The CDR3 DNA sequence: TGTGCCAGCAGCGGGACATCCCAAGAGACCCAGTACTTC. Translated: CASSGTSQETQYF.

The rearrangement joins TRBV10-3 to TRBJ2-1; possible D gene TRBD2, 5 bases. Looked up from germline, CDR1 is ENHRY and CDR2 is SYGVKD. The CDR3 is made up of 11 amino acids. With 10 bases removed from V and 8 bases from J, the gap between germline ends came to 12 bases. The chain's CDR3 is CATSRGDEQFF. CDR3 coding DNA: TGTGCCACCTCCCGGGGAGATGAGCAGTTCTTC.

With regard to this clonotype: A much more abundant neighbour one base away suggests this may be a read error. J is TRBJ1-6 and V is TRBV6-5; 7 bases agree with TRBD1. V dropped 5 bases and J dropped 11; count of bases not matched to a gene: 12. This CDR3 comprises 15 residues. The germline CDR1 and CDR2 sequences are MNHEY and SVGAGI. In nucleotides, the CDR3 is TGTGCCAGCAGTGCGGACAGGCAGAGGAATCCACCCCTCCACTTT. It encodes CASSADRQRNPPLHF.

This clonotype has a handful of counts. V gene TRBV6-5 combines with J gene TRBJ1-5; 9 bases are a match to TRBD1. Trimming cost V 4 bases and J 1 base; bases outside gene matches: 5. This CDR3 spans 16 amino acids. CDR1 MNHEY and CDR2 SVGAGI come from the germline V gene. CDR3 in amino acids: CASSSRTGASNQPQHF. CDR3 coding DNA: TGTGCCAGCAGTTCCAGGACAGGGGCGAGCAATCAGCCCCAGCATTTT.

This clonotype was picked up many times. In DNA form, the CDR3 reads TGTGCCAGCAGTACCCTCCCCGGGACAGGCTATGGCTACACCTTC. Protein: CASSTLPGTGYGYTF. V gene TRBV12-3 or TRBV12-4 combines with J gene TRBJ1-2, with 8 nucleotides matching TRBD1. V was clipped by 5 bases and J by 4 bases; unmatched bases: 9. This CDR3 contains 15 residues.

The table lists this clonotype with a few counts. The chain combines TRBV5-1 with TRBJ1-3; D gene ambiguous. Trimming cost V 5 bases and J 3 bases, with 6 bases left between them. Germline loops: CDR1 SGHRS, CDR2 YFSETQ. This CDR3 is built from 12 residues. CDR3: CASSRDGNTIYF. In nucleotides, the CDR3 is TGCGCCAGCAGTCGTGATGGAAACACCATATATTTT.

This clonotype appeared many times. The chain combines TRBV27 with TRBJ2-7, with TRBD1 matching 10 bases. Per the germline V gene, CDR1 is MNHEY and CDR2 is SMNVEV (reference sequence). J was trimmed by 5 bases and V by 6 bases; bases with no gene match: 7. This CDR3 spans 14 amino acids. The CDR3 spells CASRTGGVNNEQYF. The DNA for the CDR3 is TGTGCCAGCAGGACAGGGGGCGTTAACAACGAGCAGTACTTC.

This clonotype was seen only a few times. The chain has TRBV29-1 and TRBJ2-4; tentatively, D is TRBD2 (5 bases). The CDR3 loop spans 14 amino acids. Looked up from germline, CDR1 is SQVTM and CDR2 is ANQGSEA. Trimming took off 4 bases at V and 4 bases at J, with 14 bases between the two ends. CDR3 coding DNA: TGCAGCGTTGTGGTCGGACTGAGTAAAAACATTCAGTACTTC. It encodes CSVVVGLSKNIQYF.

This clonotype was detected a few times. The gene calls are TRBV30 and TRBJ2-7, with 12 bases that match TRBD2. CDR1 and CDR2 (germline): GTSNPN, SVGIG (reference sequence). The junction had 6 bases not matched to a gene; V was cut back by 8 bases and J by 1 base. The CDR3 has 14 residues. This chain's CDR3 is CAHSGTSGSYEQYF. The DNA for the CDR3 is TGTGCCCATAGCGGGACTAGCGGGTCCTACGAGCAGTACTTC.

This clonotype has a handful of counts. The chain carries TRBV7-2 and TRBJ2-2; 8 nucleotides agree with TRBD2. Unmatched junction bases numbered 11, after V lost 5 bases and J lost 6 bases. Looked up from germline, CDR1 is SGHTA and CDR2 is FQGNSA. There are 16 residues in the CDR3. The CDR3 nucleotides read TGTGCCAGCAGCATACGCCAAGCGGGAGTGGCCGGGGAGCTGTTTTTT. Translating gives CASSIRQAGVAGELFF.

This clonotype was observed a few times. V gene TRBV29-1 combines with J gene TRBJ2-5; 11 nucleotides match TRBD1. This CDR3 is 15 amino acids long. Germline lookup yields CDR1 SQVTM and CDR2 ANQGSEA. After removal of 6 bases from V and 5 bases from J, the junction contained 11 bases not matched to a gene. The CDR3 spells CSVLNRDRGYETQYF. CDR3 nucleotides: TGCAGCGTCCTGAACCGGGACAGGGGGTATGAGACCCAGTACTTC.

The rearrangement joins TRBV6-2 or TRBV6-3 to TRBJ2-7, with D hard to call. Germline assignment: CDR1 MNHEY and CDR2 SVGEGT. The CDR3 runs to 14 residues. V lost 0 bases, J lost 2 bases, and 8 bases lay in between. The DNA of the CDR3 is TGTGCCAGCAGTTACTCGACGTTAACCTACGAGCAGTACTTC. This encodes CASSYSTLTYEQYF.

This clonotype was seen only a few times. CDR3 region: CASSPLAGSSYEQYF. For the CDR3, the DNA is TGTGCCAGCAGCCCACTAGCGGGAAGCTCCTACGAGCAGTACTTC. The chain combines TRBV7-9 with TRBJ2-7, with 10 bases matching TRBD2. Per germline, CDR1 SEHNR and CDR2 FQNEAQ (reference sequence). The CDR3 extends over 15 amino acids. J gave up 0 bases and V 5 bases, and 4 bases lay outside the gene matches.

The chain carries TRBV5-4 and TRBJ2-3; 16 nucleotides align to TRBD2. Per germline, CDR1 SGHNT and CDR2 YYREEE (reference sequence). This CDR3 is 18 amino acids long. V trimming: 3 bases; J trimming: 3 bases; junction bases outside the gene matches: 7. The CDR3 is CASSSGLAGGFITDTQYF. The DNA of the CDR3 is TGTGCCAGCAGCTCGGGACTAGCGGGAGGGTTTATAACAGATACGCAGTATTTT.

This clonotype was recorded at least ten times. The rearrangement links TRBV7-2 to TRBJ1-1, with D unclear. Trimming took 5 bases from V and 7 from J, leaving 20 bases between them. Germline V gives CDR1 SGHTA, CDR2 FQGNSA. CDR3 length: 15 residues. The CDR3 reads CASSRAVPNPHEAFF. The CDR3 DNA sequence: TGTGCCAGCAGCCGAGCCGTTCCCAACCCCCATGAAGCTTTCTTT.

The V gene is TRBV6-2 or TRBV6-3, the J gene TRBJ2-7; TRBD1 might be the D (6 bases). CDR1 and CDR2 (germline): MNHEY, SVGEGT. V gave up 10 bases and J gave up 1 base, with 11 bases separating them. The CDR3 is 12 residues long. The chain's CDR3 is CATTTGSYEQYF. DNA of the CDR3: TGTGCCACCACAACAGGGTCCTACGAGCAGTACTTC.

A few counts support this clonotype. The genes are TRBV7-8 and TRBJ2-1; 10 nucleotides line up with TRBD2. In germline, CDR1 is SGHVS, CDR2 FQNEAQ. The ends lost 5 bases at V and 7 bases at J; junction bases unmatched: 11. The CDR3 runs 16 residues. CDR3 in amino acids: CASSPRREREGNEQFF. In nucleotides, the CDR3 is TGTGCCAGCAGCCCCAGGCGAGAGCGGGAGGGGAATGAGCAGTTCTTC.

This chain joins TRBV9 and TRBJ2-5; D unclear. This CDR3 contains 12 residues. Trimming removed 6 bases from V and 4 bases from J, with 10 bases in between. Germline V gives CDR1 SGDLS, CDR2 YYNGEE. This CDR3 is CASKRDGETQYF. The CDR3 DNA reads as TGTGCCAGCAAACGTGACGGAGAGACCCAGTACTTC.

In this sample, this clonotype turned up many times. The chain recombines TRBV6-6 with TRBJ2-7, with 7 bases matching TRBD1. V shed 2 bases, J shed 3 bases, and the junction held 7 bases outside the gene matches. The CDR3 length is 15 residues. Germline V gives CDR1 MNHNY, CDR2 SVGAGI (reference sequence). CDR3 sequence (DNA): TGTGCCAGCAGTTACACCAGACAGGGAAGCTACGAGCAGTACTTC. Translated, it gives CASSYTRQGSYEQYF.

The J gene is TRBJ1-3, the V gene TRBV6-6, with no clear D. The germline V and J ends were trimmed by 8 bases and 0 bases, with 11 bases remaining between them. In germline, CDR1 is MNHNY, CDR2 SVGAGI (reference sequence). This CDR3 has 14 residues. The DNA for the CDR3 is TGTGCCAGCCTCCCTTTGAGCTCTGGAAACACCATATATTTT. Protein sequence: CASLPLSSGNTIYF.

The chain carries TRBV12-3 or TRBV12-4 and TRBJ2-3, with a possible D match to TRBD2 (6 bases). CDR3 length: 16 residues. V was pared by 7 bases and J by 1 base, with 18 bases between. The CDR3 coding sequence is TGTGCCAGCAACCCCGGAGTCGCTAGCGGCACAGATACGCAGTATTTT. Its translation is CASNPGVASGTDTQYF.

There are many counts of this clonotype. The chain joins TRBV6-5 to TRBJ2-3; maybe TRBD1 (6 bases). CDR1 is MNHEY and CDR2 is SVGAGI in the germline V gene. The CDR3 consists of 14 residues. Trimming shortened V by 2 bases and J by 1 base, and 7 bases separated the two germline ends. This CDR3 reads CASSYGGRTDTQYF. DNA for the CDR3: TGTGCCAGCAGTTACGGGGGCCGCACAGATACGCAGTATTTT.

This chain uses TRBV11-2 with TRBJ2-5; no reliable D call. Germline-derived CDR1 and CDR2 are SGHAT and FQNNGV. This CDR3 region has 12 residues. Trimming cost V 5 bases and J 5 bases, with 9 bases left between them. Here the CDR3 reads CASSPLPETQYF. CDR3 DNA sequence: TGTGCCAGCAGCCCCCTTCCGGAGACCCAGTACTTC.

The chain combines TRBV12-3 or TRBV12-4 with TRBJ1-3; D remains ambiguous. The CDR3 covers 14 residues. The V end lost 6 bases, the J end lost 2 bases, and 11 bases lay between the germline ends. The CDR3 here is CASRVSGPGNTIYF. The CDR3 DNA is TGTGCCAGCAGGGTGTCTGGGCCTGGAAACACCATATATTTT.

This clonotype was counted at least ten times. This CDR3 reads CASSYSRLTITGELFF. CDR3 bases: TGTGCCAGCAGTTACTCGCGACTGACAATAACCGGGGAGCTGTTTTTT. The chain is built from TRBV6-5 and TRBJ2-2; D is unclear. V lost 0 bases and J lost 5, with 13 bases in between. CDR1 and CDR2 from the germline V gene are MNHEY and SVGAGI. The length of the CDR3 is 16 residues.

The genes are TRBV10-3 and TRBJ1-6, with D hard to call. CDR1 is ENHRY, CDR2 SYGVKD, per germline. V lost 5 bases to trimming and J lost 6 bases, with 14 bases between them. The CDR3 sequence is 15 residues long. The CDR3, as DNA: TGTGCCATCAGTACCGACTCCGGGCGTAATTCACCCCTCCACTTT. Translating gives CAISTDSGRNSPLHF.